This T cell receptor (beta chain) was sequenced during a study of immune reconstitution after stem cell transplant in scleroderma (dated 2017 in TCRdb). Library preparation was by RT-PCR. Sequencer: Illumina MiSeq. TCRdb took the public reads, trimmed them with fastp at Q25, ran MiXCR for clone calling and kept in-frame beta chains. Each CDR3 protein appears once, grouped with its most common genes and DNA. Within this sample are roughly 1,900 distinct CDR3 sequences, with roughly 15% of them counted one time only. The ten top clones hold 6.5% to 9.5% of the sample. The table lists this clonotype with a few counts. It has no known antigen specificity. No base qualities exist here, and no much larger clone lies one base off it. Per the germline V gene, MNHEY is the CDR1 and SVGEGT is the CDR2. The CDR3 contains 18 residues, cysteine and phenylalanine counted. The kept DNA is CDR3 alone, 54 bases in frame from the first base. The junction carries 25 bases between V and J, which are trimmed by 4 bases and 6 bases respectively.

The origin of this receptor is a female donor with systemic sclerosis. The sample was collected before or after autologous hematopoietic stem cell transplantation (not recorded which). Recombination joined TRBV6-2 or TRBV6-3 with TRBJ2-1; the D call is possibly TRBD1 or TRBD2, each sharing 5 bases. The sequenced DNA: TGTGCCAGCAGTTCCTTTTTCGAGGGGCCCTCCCAAGGCAATGAGCAGTTCTTC. It codes for CASSSFFEGPSQGNEQFF.